The rows below give T cell receptor beta chains drawn from one sample of a study of cytomegalovirus exposure and HLA in healthy donors. Measured with immunoSEQ multiplex PCR; TCRdb has only the in-frame clones, and not every one. Among roughly 150,000 clones listed, approximately 70% were seen once. The specimen was PBMCs. Receptor source: a man younger than 35 in good health and CMV-seropositive. Both conserved end residues are part of each CDR3. Each record gives: D gene, clone size, V gene, J gene, CDR3 DNA, CDR3 protein. D genes are given only for firm matches. Some rows have no size entry. The others give once, few or many, or a class for an expanded clone.

>TRBD1|NA|TRBV19|TRBJ1-2
TGTGCCAGTAGCCCTGACAGGGGGCGATATGGCTACACCTTC
CASSPDRGRYGYTF
>NA|NA|TRBV29-1|TRBJ2-4
TGCAGCGTACGACAGAAAAACATTCAGTACTTC
CSVRQKNIQYF
>NA|once|TRBV11-1|TRBJ2-5
TGTGCCAGCAGCTTAGAGGGGGACTATCAAGAGACCCAGTACTTC
CASSLEGDYQETQYF
>NA|NA|TRBV6-5|TRBJ1-5
TGTGCCAGCAGTTCTCAGGGGCCTTATAATCAGCCCCAGCATTTT
CASSSQGPYNQPQHF
>TRBD1|few|TRBV5-4|TRBJ1-6
TGTGCCAGCACCTTGGACAGGGGCTCCTATAATTCACCCCTCCACTTT
CASTLDRGSYNSPLHF
>TRBD1|NA|TRBV7-9|TRBJ1-1
TGTGCCAGCATACTACAGGGGGCTGAGACTGAAGCTTTCTTT
CASILQGAETEAFF
>TRBD2|NA|TRBV2|TRBJ2-1
TGTGCCAGCAGTCCGACTAGCGGGAAGCAGTTCTTC
CASSPTSGKQFF
>NA|NA|TRBV2|TRBJ2-2
TGTGCCAGCGGGACTCTGGGCGGAACCGGGGAGCTGTTTTTT
CASGTLGGTGELFF
>NA|few|TRBV11-2|TRBJ1-1
TGTGCCAGCAGCTTAGATGCAGGGCCTGAAGCTTTCTTT
CASSLDAGPEAFF
>NA|few|TRBV28|TRBJ1-1
TGTGCCAGCAGTTTCCCCGGGACAAATGAAGCTTTCTTT
CASSFPGTNEAFF
>NA|NA|TRBV5-1|TRBJ2-3
TGCGCCAGCAGCTTGGATGGCCGAACCAGCACAGATACGCAGTATTTT
CASSLDGRTSTDTQYF
>NA|NA|TRBV4-1|TRBJ1-5
TGCGCCAGCAGCCAAGTTCCGGGGAACCAGCCCCAGCATTTT
CASSQVPGNQPQHF
>NA|NA|TRBV21-1|TRBJ2-2
TGTGCCAGCAGCACTAGGGACAGGTCAACCGGGGAGCTGTTTTTT
CASSTRDRSTGELFF
>NA|NA|TRBV11-3|TRBJ1-3
TGTGCCAGCTCCTCCGCCTCGGGGTACCACACCATATATTTT
CASSSASGYHTIYF
>TRBD2|NA|TRBV11-2|TRBJ2-2
TGTGCCAGCAGCTGGTTCGGGGGGTTTAACACCGGGGAGCTGTTTTTT
CASSWFGGFNTGELFF
>TRBD1|NA|TRBV6-4|TRBJ1-1
TGTGCCACAAGACAGGGAGGCACTGAAGCTTTCTTT
CATRQGGTEAFF
>TRBD1|NA|TRBV2|TRBJ1-6
TGTGCCAGCAGTAAGGGACAGGGGAATTCACCCCTCCACTTT
CASSKGQGNSPLHF
>TRBD2|NA|TRBV28|TRBJ2-3
TGTGCCAGCAGCTTAGGACTAGCGGGCCGGGGCACAGATACGCAGTATTTT
CASSLGLAGRGTDTQYF
>TRBD2|NA|TRBV15|TRBJ2-1
TGTGCCACCAGCAGAGATCTCTGGAAGCGGGAGTTCAATGAGCAGTTCTTC
CATSRDLWKREFNEQFF
>TRBD1|NA|TRBV7-3|TRBJ1-1
TGTGCCAGCAGCTTAACTTCCACAGGGGGAGCTTTCTTT
CASSLTSTGGAFF
>NA|NA|TRBV4-1|TRBJ1-1
TGCGCCAGCAGCCAGCCGACAGGAAACACTGAAGCTTTCTTT
CASSQPTGNTEAFF
>NA|NA|TRBV5-6|TRBJ2-6
TGTGCCAGCAGCTTACGGGACAATAAGGCTGGGGCCAACGTCCTGACTTTC
CASSLRDNKAGANVLTF
>NA|few|TRBV7-2|TRBJ1-3
TGTGCCAGCAGTTGGAGTCCTGGAAACACCATATATTTT
CASSWSPGNTIYF
>TRBD1|few|TRBV11-3|TRBJ2-5
TGTGCCAGCAGCTCTACAGGGGGCGGGGAGACCCAGTACTTC
CASSSTGGGETQYF
>NA|once|TRBV5-1|TRBJ1-5
TGCGCCAGCAGCTTGGTAGGCAGGGCGGATCAGCCCCAGCATTTT
CASSLVGRADQPQHF
>TRBD1|NA|TRBV9|TRBJ1-6
TGTGCCAGCAGCGGGTCGACAGGGACGTGGAGGGGTTCACCCCTCCACTTT
CASSGSTGTWRGSPLHF
>NA|NA|TRBV6-5|TRBJ1-2
TGTGCCAGCAGTTACGCGGCAGGGCGAGGCTACACCTTC
CASSYAAGRGYTF
>TRBD2|NA|TRBV25-1|TRBJ2-5
TGTGCCAGCAGTATGACTAGCGGGAGAGGAGAGACCCAGTACTTC
CASSMTSGRGETQYF
>TRBD1|NA|TRBV7-3|TRBJ1-5
TGTGCCAGCAGTCAGGGGGGCGATCAGCCCCAGCATTTT
CASSQGGDQPQHF